Presented here are 20 T cell receptor beta chains from one specimen sequenced in a study of Tregs in tolerant kidney transplant recipients. Related graft donors supplied nonmyeloablative bone marrow transplants, and mixed chimerism was transient. The data were produced by immunoSEQ multiplex PCR, yet TCRdb's version contains in-frame clones alone and is incomplete. Among tens of thousands of clones listed, approximately 89% were seen once. The source material was CD4+ T cells from blood (PBMCs), sampled 6 months after the transplant. The receptors were gathered from a human patient who received a combined kidney and bone marrow transplant. Some T cells may be the graft donor's.

This chain connects TRBV6-5 to TRBJ2-5; 8 bases are shared with TRBD1. TRBJ2-7 explains the end of the DNA better; the J call may be wrong. The CDR3 runs to 16 residues. In germline, CDR1 is MNHEY, CDR2 SVGAGI. The DNA of the CDR3 is TGTGCCAGCAGTTACTTCCAAGGACAGGGATCGTACGAGCAGTACTTC. Residues: CASSYFQGQGSYEQYF.

The V and J genes are TRBV4-3 and TRBJ2-3, with TRBD2 matching over 7 bases. V gave up 0 bases and J gave up 3 bases; unmatched junction bases: 0. This CDR3 contains 14 residues. Looked up from germline, CDR1 is LGHNA and CDR2 is YSLEER. The CDR3 DNA reads as TGCGCCAGCAGCCAAGAACTAGCGACAGATACGCAGTATTTT. As protein: CASSQELATDTQYF.

For the CDR3, the DNA is TGTGCCAGCAGTGATTCCAGGGATGAGCAGTTCTTC. As protein: CASSDSRDEQFF. The chain joins TRBV25-1 to TRBJ2-1; D might be TRBD1 (5 bases). Trimming cost V 3 bases and J 8 bases, with 8 bases left between them. The CDR3 is made up of 12 amino acids. Germline V gene data show CDR1 as MGHDK and CDR2 as SYGVNS.

The chain couples TRBV6-1 to TRBJ2-7; D might be TRBD1 (5 bases). Trimming removed 6 bases from V and 2 bases from J, with 11 bases in between. Germline loops: CDR1 MNHNS, CDR2 SASEGT. The CDR3 has 13 amino acids. The CDR3 loop reads CASREQAAYEQYF. Here the CDR3 DNA reads TGTGCCAGCAGAGAACAGGCAGCCTACGAGCAGTACTTC.

V is TRBV13 and J is TRBJ2-3, with TRBD2 matching 8 bases. The V gene's germline CDR1 is PRHDT and CDR2 FYEKMQ (reference sequence). After removal of 4 bases from V and 6 bases from J, the junction contained 15 bases not matched to a gene. The CDR3 spans 17 residues. This CDR3 is CASSWSSAGARGDTQYF. DNA of the CDR3: TGTGCCAGCAGCTGGTCCTCAGCGGGGGCCAGAGGGGATACGCAGTATTTT.

V usage is TRBV7-3 and J usage is TRBJ2-2; possibly TRBD1 for D (6 bases). The CDR3 is made up of 16 amino acids. Trimming left V 1 base short and J 0 bases short, with 9 bases between. Germline assignment: CDR1 SGHTA and CDR2 FQGTGA. The CDR3 DNA reads TGTGCCAGCAGCTTAAATGCAGGGGCGAACACCGGGGAGCTGTTTTTT. Its translation is CASSLNAGANTGELFF.

The chain has TRBV19 and TRBJ1-2; 7 bases map to TRBD1. J gave up 7 bases and V 5 bases, and 10 bases lay outside the gene matches. The CDR3 consists of 14 residues. The germline V gene has CDR1 LNHDA and CDR2 SQIVND (reference sequence). The CDR3 DNA follows: TGTGCCAGTAGTCTCAGACAGGGAGGCATTGGCTACACCTTC. It encodes CASSLRQGGIGYTF.

This chain connects TRBV4-1 to TRBJ1-4; 7 nucleotides agree with TRBD1. Losses at the gene ends were 1 base for V and 8 bases for J; bases not matched to a gene: 7. Germline values: CDR1 MGHRA, CDR2 YSYEKL. The CDR3 is made up of 15 amino acids. The CDR3 bases are TGCGCCAGCAGCCAAGGGGGGCAGGGGGGCGAAAAACTGTTTTTT. It specifies CASSQGGQGGEKLFF.

The chain couples TRBV7-8 to TRBJ2-3, with a tentative D call TRBD2 (6 bases). The CDR3 is made up of 17 amino acids. Germline assignment: CDR1 SGHVS and CDR2 FQNEAQ. V lost 5 bases and J 4 bases, leaving 22 bases between the germline ends. The CDR3: CASSPGAAQFRADTQYF. In DNA, the CDR3 is TGTGCCAGCAGCCCGGGAGCAGCCCAATTTAGGGCAGATACGCAGTATTTT.

The CDR3 here is CASSYGTGGNSPLHF. CDR3 nucleotides: TGTGCCAGCAGCTACGGGACAGGGGGAAATTCACCCCTCCACTTT. The chain carries TRBV7-9 and TRBJ1-6; 11 nucleotides agree with TRBD1. V dropped 4 bases and J dropped 7; count of bases not matched to a gene: 3. CDR1 is SEHNR, CDR2 FQNEAQ, per germline (reference sequence). The CDR3 length is 15 residues.

V and J are TRBV5-1 and TRBJ1-2; a weak D match, TRBD1 (5 bases). Germline loops: CDR1 SGHRS, CDR2 YFSETQ. The V gene lost 4 bases and the J gene lost 2 bases, with 12 bases spanning the gap. CDR3 size: 14 residues. CDR3 region: CASSLSSGNYGYTF. The CDR3 DNA follows: TGCGCCAGCAGCCTAAGCTCAGGGAACTATGGCTACACCTTC.

This sequence joins TRBV4-1 and TRBJ2-3; 10 bases match TRBD2. The germline gives CDR1 MGHRA, CDR2 YSYEKL. The CDR3 is 17 amino acids. Trimming removed 0 bases from V and 3 bases from J; junction bases left unmatched: 6. The CDR3 reads CASSQDRASGRTDTQYF. CDR3 nucleotide sequence: TGCGCCAGCAGCCAAGATCGGGCTAGCGGGAGAACAGATACGCAGTATTTT.

The chain is built from TRBV5-1 and TRBJ2-1; 9 nucleotides align to TRBD2. CDR1 and CDR2 (germline): SGHRS, YFSETQ. The V and J ends lost 4 bases and 6 bases, in that order; junction bases with no gene match: 11. There are 16 residues in the CDR3. The CDR3 DNA sequence: TGCGCCAGCAGCCCGACAGCGGGGGGCCTTAGCAATGAGCAGTTCTTC. Its translation: CASSPTAGGLSNEQFF.

CDR3 region: CASSPNQANQPQHF. The CDR3 DNA reads TGTGCCAGCTCACCAAATCAGGCCAATCAGCCCCAGCATTTT. The chain carries TRBV18 and TRBJ1-5; no definite D call. V gave up 2 bases and J gave up 3 bases, with 8 bases separating them. This CDR3 contains 14 residues. Germline CDR1 is KGHSH and CDR2 is LQKENI. Variable domain in full (rest from reference TRBV18 and TRBJ1-5): NAGVMQNPRHLVRRRGQEARLRCSPMKGHSHVYWYRQLPEEGLKFMVYLQKENIIDESGMPKERFSAEFPKEGPSILRIQQVVRGDSAAYFCASSPNQANQPQHFGDGTRLSIL.

This chain connects TRBV7-2 to TRBJ1-4, with 7 nucleotides matching TRBD1. V was pared by 2 bases and J by 7 bases, with 4 bases of the junction left unmatched. The CDR3 consists of 14 residues. Looked up from germline, CDR1 is SGHTA and CDR2 is FQGNSA. CDR3 bases: TGTGCCAGCAGCTTATTTCGGGACAGTGAAAAACTGTTTTTT. It is translated as CASSLFRDSEKLFF.

There are a few counts of this clone. This chain connects TRBV9 to TRBJ2-1; 11 positions agree with TRBD2. Germline V gene sequence: CDR1 SGDLS, CDR2 YYNGEE. This CDR3 contains 16 residues. Trimming cost V 1 base and J 3 bases; bases outside gene matches: 3. The CDR3 bases are TGTGCCAGCAGCGTAAGACTAGCGGGGAGCTACAATGAGCAGTTCTTC. It is translated as CASSVRLAGSYNEQFF. The complete variable domain, with remaining parts taken from reference TRBV9 and TRBJ2-1, reads DSGVTQTPKHLITATGQRVTLRCSPRSGDLSVYWYQQSLDQGLQFLIQYYNGEERAKGNILERFSAQQFPDLHSELNLSSLELGDSALYFCASSVRLAGSYNEQFFGPGTRLTVL.

This clone was picked up a small number of times. This chain uses TRBV5-4 with TRBJ2-6; D not certain. This CDR3 comprises 13 residues. V was pared by 4 bases and J by 5 bases, with 7 bases between. Germline CDR1 reads SGHNT; CDR2 reads YYREEE (reference sequence). As DNA, the CDR3 is TGTGCCAGCAGCGGTAGTTGGGCCAACGTCCTGACTTTC. Translating it yields CASSGSWANVLTF.

The rearrangement joins TRBV5-6 to TRBJ2-5; 9 positions agree with TRBD1. Germline CDR1 reads SGHDT; CDR2 reads YYEEEE. The CDR3 totals 15 residues. Germline trimming cut 4 bases from V and 5 bases from J; bases unmatched to any gene: 9. CDR3 protein: CASSPRLGQGETQYF. CDR3 DNA: TGTGCCAGCAGCCCACGCCTTGGACAGGGGGAGACCCAGTACTTC.

This clone was found a few times. The chain employs TRBV7-2 and TRBJ2-3, with D uncertain. The CDR3 loop spans 13 amino acids. Germline CDR1 reads SGHTA; CDR2 reads FQGNSA. Trimming took off 2 bases at V and 4 bases at J, with 7 bases between the two ends. In DNA form, the CDR3 reads TGTGCCAGCAGCTTAATCAATTCAGATACGCAGTATTTT. Encoded protein: CASSLINSDTQYF.

The V and J genes are TRBV2 and TRBJ1-5, with 8 bases matching TRBD1. Unmatched junction bases numbered 11, after V lost 1 base and J lost 12 bases. The CDR3 is 15 residues long. Germline CDR1 reads SNHLY; CDR2 reads FYNNEI. The CDR3 DNA sequence: TGTGCCAGCAGTGAAGTCCTAAATAACAGGGGGAACCAGCATTTT. Its translation: CASSEVLNNRGNQHF.